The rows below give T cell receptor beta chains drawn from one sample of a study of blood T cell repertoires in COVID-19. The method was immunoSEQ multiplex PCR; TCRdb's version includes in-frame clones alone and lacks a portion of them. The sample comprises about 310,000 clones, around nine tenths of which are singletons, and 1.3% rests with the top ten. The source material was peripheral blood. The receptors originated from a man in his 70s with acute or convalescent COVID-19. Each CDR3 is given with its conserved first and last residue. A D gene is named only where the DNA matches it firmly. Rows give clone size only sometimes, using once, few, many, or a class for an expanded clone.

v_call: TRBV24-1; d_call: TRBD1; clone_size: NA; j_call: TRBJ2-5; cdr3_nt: TGTGCCACCAGCGCTACTCCCGGGACAGAAGACAAAGAGACCCAGTACTTC; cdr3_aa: CATSATPGTEDKETQYF
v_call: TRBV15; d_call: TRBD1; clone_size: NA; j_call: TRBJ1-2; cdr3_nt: TGTGCCACCAGCAGCAGGGGGAGATTTAACTATGGCTACACCTTC; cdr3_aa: CATSSRGRFNYGYTF
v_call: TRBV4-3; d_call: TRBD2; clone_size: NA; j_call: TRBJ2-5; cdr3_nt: TGCGCCAGCAGCCAATCGCTAGCGGGGGGGGAGACCCAGTACTTC; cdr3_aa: CASSQSLAGGETQYF
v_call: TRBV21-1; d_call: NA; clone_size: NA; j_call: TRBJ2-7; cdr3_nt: TGTGCCAGCAGCAGGAAAGGGGGTTGGCGGGAGTATAACGAGCAGTACTTC; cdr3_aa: CASSRKGGWREYNEQYF
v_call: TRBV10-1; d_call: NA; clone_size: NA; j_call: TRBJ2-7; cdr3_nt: TGCGCTCGAGGGTATCTTTCCTACGAGCAGTACTTC; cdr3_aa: CARGYLSYEQYF
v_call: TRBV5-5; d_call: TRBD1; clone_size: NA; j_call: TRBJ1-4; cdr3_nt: TGTGCCAGCAGCTCACAGGGGGCTATTAATGAAAAACTGTTTTTT; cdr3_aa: CASSSQGAINEKLFF
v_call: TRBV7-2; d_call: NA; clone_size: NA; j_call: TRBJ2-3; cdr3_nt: TGTGCCAGCAGCTCAGGGGTAGTTCCCACAGATACGCAGTATTTT; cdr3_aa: CASSSGVVPTDTQYF
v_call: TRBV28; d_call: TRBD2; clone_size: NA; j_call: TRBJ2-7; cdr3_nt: TGTGCCAGCATCCCTAGCGGGAGTCTCTACGAGCAGTACTTC; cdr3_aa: CASIPSGSLYEQYF
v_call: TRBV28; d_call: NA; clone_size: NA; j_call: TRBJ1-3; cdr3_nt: TGTGCCAGCAAACAGTCTTTCTCTGGAAACACCATATATTTT; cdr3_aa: CASKQSFSGNTIYF
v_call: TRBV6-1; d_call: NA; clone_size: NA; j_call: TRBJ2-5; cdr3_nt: TGTGCCAGCAGTCAAGCCGGGACTCCGTTAGAGACCCAGTACTTC; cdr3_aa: CASSQAGTPLETQYF
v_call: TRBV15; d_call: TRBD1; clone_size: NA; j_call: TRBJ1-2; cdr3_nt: TGTGCCACCAGCAAGGGACAGGGGGATGGCTACACCTTC; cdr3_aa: CATSKGQGDGYTF
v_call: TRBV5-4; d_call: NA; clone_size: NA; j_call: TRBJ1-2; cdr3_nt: TGTGCCAGCAGCTTGGGCCAGGGCCGAGACTATGGCTACACCTTC; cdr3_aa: CASSLGQGRDYGYTF
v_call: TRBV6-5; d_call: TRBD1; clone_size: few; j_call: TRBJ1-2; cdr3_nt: TGTGCCAGCAAACCCCAGGGGGCAGGAGGCTACACCTTC; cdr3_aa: CASKPQGAGGYTF
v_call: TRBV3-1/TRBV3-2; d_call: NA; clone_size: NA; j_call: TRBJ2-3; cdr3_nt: TGTGCCAGCAGCCAAGATCGATCTAGCCACTATTTT; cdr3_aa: CASSQDRSSHYF
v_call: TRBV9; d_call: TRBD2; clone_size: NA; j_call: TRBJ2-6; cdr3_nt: TGTGCCAGCAGCCCAGGACTAGCGGGAAGTCGTGGGGCCAACGTCCTGACTTTC; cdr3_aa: CASSPGLAGSRGANVLTF
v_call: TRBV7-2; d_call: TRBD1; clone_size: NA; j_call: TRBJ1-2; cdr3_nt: TGTGCCAGCAGCTTAAGCGGACAGGCGGCCGGCTACACCTTC; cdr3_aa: CASSLSGQAAGYTF
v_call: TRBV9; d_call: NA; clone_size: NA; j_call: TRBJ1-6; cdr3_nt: TGTGCCAGCAGCGTAGACAGTAAGAATAATTCACCCCTCCACTTT; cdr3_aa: CASSVDSKNNSPLHF
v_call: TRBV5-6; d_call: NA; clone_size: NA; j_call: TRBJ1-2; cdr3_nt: TGTGCCAGCAGCTTATGGCAGGGTGGAGGCTACACCTTC; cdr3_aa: CASSLWQGGGYTF
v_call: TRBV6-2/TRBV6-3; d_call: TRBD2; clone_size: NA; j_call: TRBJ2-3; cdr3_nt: TGTGCCAGCAGCCTGTTACAGGGGGAACTAGGACTAGCGGGAGCGGCACAGCCCACAGATACGCAGTATTTT; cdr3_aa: CASSLLQGELGLAGAAQPTDTQYF
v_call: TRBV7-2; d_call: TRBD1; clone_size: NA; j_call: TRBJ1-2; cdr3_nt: TGTGCCAGCACCCGACAGGGGGCCAATAGTGGCTACACCTTC; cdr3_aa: CASTRQGANSGYTF